These 23 T cell receptor beta chains share one sample of origin, sequenced in a study of chemoradiotherapy in HPV16-positive cancers. The protocol was immunoSEQ multiplex PCR, while the TCRdb copy is restricted to in-frame clones and leaves out a portion. The repertoire holds about 32,000 clones, with about 87% as singletons. Sequenced material: blood, taken from a patient who underwent chemoradiotherapy. Source of these receptors: a human donor with HPV-associated anogenital cancer.

The chain employs TRBV4-1 and TRBJ2-5; D uncertain. The J call is in doubt because the DNA end fits TRBJ2-7 better. Germline CDR1 MGHRA, CDR2 YSYEKL. The CDR3 runs to 13 residues. The CDR3 region is CASSQGQHYEQYF. Here the CDR3 DNA reads TGCGCCAGCAGCCAGGGCCAACACTACGAGCAGTACTTC.

The chain joins TRBV5-5 to TRBJ1-2; D is possibly TRBD1 (5 bases). This CDR3 is built from 15 residues. V was clipped by 2 bases and J by 0 bases, with 11 bases between them. Per germline, CDR1 SGHKS and CDR2 YYEKEE (reference sequence). The CDR3 here is CASSLQTDPNYGYTF. In DNA form, the CDR3 reads TGTGCCAGCAGCTTACAGACAGATCCTAACTATGGCTACACCTTC.

The chain has TRBV28 and TRBJ1-2; possible D gene TRBD1, 5 bases. The germline CDR1 and CDR2 sequences are MDHEN and SYDVKM. V dropped 6 bases and J dropped 4 bases, with 18 bases sitting between them. The CDR3 contains 15 residues. CDR3 region: CASSAAEGKSYGYTF. The CDR3 DNA follows: TGTGCCAGCAGCGCCGCCGAGGGGAAGAGCTATGGCTACACCTTC.

This clone appeared a single time. The chain couples TRBV28 to TRBJ2-3; 9 bases map to TRBD2. Germline V CDR1 and CDR2: MDHEN, SYDVKM. The CDR3 has 19 amino acids. V was pared by 4 bases and J by 2 bases, with 16 bases of the junction left unmatched. Written as DNA, the CDR3 is TGTGCCAGCAGTTCTCCTCCTACGGCTAGCGGGGAAGACACAGATACGCAGTATTTT. Encoded protein: CASSSPPTASGEDTDTQYF.

The rearrangement joins TRBV25-1 to TRBJ2-2; D is uncertain. Germline lookup yields CDR1 MGHDK and CDR2 SYGVNS. With 5 bases removed from V and 3 bases from J, the gap between germline ends came to 13 bases. The CDR3 is made up of 15 amino acids. The CDR3 DNA is TGTGCCAGCAGTCCGTACCACAGTGACACCGGGGAGCTGTTTTTT. Its protein product is CASSPYHSDTGELFF.

The chain is built from TRBV6-1 and TRBJ1-6; D may be TRBD1 (5 bases). This CDR3 has 18 amino acids. V was shortened by 2 bases and J by 6 bases, with 20 bases between the two germline ends. The germline V gene has CDR1 MNHNS and CDR2 SASEGT. The CDR3 DNA follows: TGTGCCAGCAGTGAAACGATTGGGGGAGGGTCAAGTAATTCACCCCTCCACTTT. This encodes CASSETIGGGSSNSPLHF.

This chain links TRBV29-1 with TRBJ1-2; 7 bases line up with TRBD1. V was clipped by 7 bases and J by 3 bases; unmatched bases: 2. The CDR3 sequence is 11 residues long. Germline V gives CDR1 SQVTM, CDR2 ANQGSEA. The DNA of the CDR3 is TGCAGCGCCGGACAGGACTATGGCTACACCTTC. This encodes CSAGQDYGYTF.

The J gene is TRBJ1-1, the V gene TRBV5-1; TRBD1 aligns across 8 bases. The CDR3 runs to 15 residues. V lost 1 base, J lost 6 bases, and 8 bases stayed unmatched. CDR1 and CDR2 (germline): SGHRS, YFSETQ. This CDR3 is CASSLMDRVDAEAFF. The CDR3, as DNA: TGCGCCAGCAGCTTGATGGACAGGGTTGACGCTGAAGCTTTCTTT.

J is TRBJ2-7 and V is TRBV7-9; D may be TRBD1 (6 bases). The V and J ends lost 5 bases and 3 bases respectively, with 17 bases between them. Per the germline V gene, CDR1 is SEHNR and CDR2 is FQNEAQ (reference sequence). The CDR3 is made up of 15 amino acids. The CDR3 sequence: CASSRPATGHYEQYF. The DNA for the CDR3 is TGTGCCAGCAGCCGTCCCGCGACAGGACACTACGAGCAGTACTTC.

J is TRBJ2-3 and V is TRBV4-1; D not certain. Deletions cut 0 bases from V and 2 bases from J, with 6 bases between. Germline V gives CDR1 MGHRA, CDR2 YSYEKL. The CDR3 covers 14 residues. In nucleotides, the CDR3 is TGCGCCAGCAGCCAAGACAGAAACACAGATACGCAGTATTTT. It is translated as CASSQDRNTDTQYF.

This chain links TRBV4-2 with TRBJ2-2; TRBD2 is a possible D gene (5 bases). The V gene lost 3 bases and the J gene lost 1 base, with 6 bases spanning the gap. Germline V lookup: CDR1 LGHNA, CDR2 YNFKEQ. There are 14 residues in the CDR3. The CDR3 coding sequence is TGTGCCAGCAGCCAGAGCGGGAACACCGGGGAGCTGTTTTTT. The encoded protein is CASSQSGNTGELFF.

This clone is a singleton in its sample. The CDR3 reads CASGFGLADEQFF. CDR3 in DNA: TGTGCTAGTGGTTTCGGACTAGCCGATGAGCAGTTCTTC. The V call is TRBV12-5, the J call TRBJ2-1, with TRBD2 matching 8 bases. V gave up 3 bases and J gave up 8 bases; unmatched junction bases: 3. The CDR3 is made up of 13 amino acids. Germline assignment: CDR1 LGHNT and CDR2 FRNRAP.

J is TRBJ1-6 and V is TRBV7-9; the D gene is possibly TRBD1 (6 bases). Germline V gives CDR1 SEHNR, CDR2 FQNEAQ (reference sequence). Trimming took off 1 base at V and 5 bases at J, with 15 bases between the two ends. The CDR3 runs 17 residues. CDR3 in amino acids: CASSLDPAGVDNSPLHF. As DNA, the CDR3 is TGTGCCAGCAGCTTAGACCCGGCAGGGGTTGATAATTCACCCCTCCACTTT.

The chain recombines TRBV4-2 with TRBJ1-4; a weak D match, TRBD1 (6 bases). Trimming removed 0 bases at V and 8 bases at J, with 16 bases between. This CDR3 has 16 amino acids. From germline, CDR1 is LGHNA and CDR2 YNFKEQ. The DNA of the CDR3 is TGTGCCAGCAGCCAAGATTTCAGGGGCGCAGGCGAAAAACTGTTTTTT. Its translation is CASSQDFRGAGEKLFF.

This chain uses TRBV25-1 with TRBJ1-2; 10 positions match TRBD1. V shed 4 bases and J 5 bases; nucleotides not matched to a gene: 10. The CDR3 totals 16 residues. The germline gives CDR1 MGHDK, CDR2 SYGVNS. In DNA form, the CDR3 reads TGTGCCAGCAGTGCGACAGGACAGGGGGAACTATATGGCTACACCTTC. Translated, it gives CASSATGQGELYGYTF.

The gene calls are TRBV27 and TRBJ2-7; 11 nucleotides align to TRBD2. The V and J ends lost 4 bases and 3 bases, in that order; junction bases with no gene match: 5. From germline, CDR1 is MNHEY and CDR2 SMNVEV (reference sequence). This CDR3 spans 15 amino acids. This CDR3 is CASSSGLAVHYEQYF. The CDR3 DNA reads as TGTGCCAGCAGTTCGGGACTAGCGGTCCACTACGAGCAGTACTTC.

The rearrangement joins TRBV9 to TRBJ1-1, with D maybe TRBD1 (6 bases). V was shortened by 4 bases and J by 1 base, with 14 bases between the two germline ends. The CDR3 covers 15 residues. Germline CDR1 is SGDLS and CDR2 is YYNGEE. The DNA of the CDR3 is TGTGCCAGCAGCCCCCGGGGGCAGCGGAACACTGAAGCTTTCTTT. Protein: CASSPRGQRNTEAFF.

The chain links TRBV5-1 to TRBJ2-7; tentative D call: TRBD2 (6 bases). Germline CDR1 SGHRS, CDR2 YFSETQ. Trimming cost V 4 bases and J 5 bases, with 13 bases left between them. The CDR3 consists of 13 residues. CDR3 sequence: CASSPDWRDEQYF. The CDR3 DNA reads as TGCGCCAGCAGCCCTGATTGGAGGGACGAGCAGTACTTC.

This clone was counted only a few times. The chain employs TRBV5-1 and TRBJ2-1, with D unresolved. The germline V gene encodes CDR1 SGHRS and CDR2 YFSETQ. V lost 0 bases to trimming and J lost 0 bases, with 7 bases between them. The length of the CDR3 is 15 residues. CDR3 in DNA: TGCGCCAGCAGCTTGGAAGCTAGCTCCTACAATGAGCAGTTCTTC. Translated, it gives CASSLEASSYNEQFF.

The genes are TRBV30 and TRBJ1-2; D not resolved. The CDR3 spans 13 residues. Between the trimmed V and J ends, which lost 0 bases and 0 bases, there was a span of 5 bases. Per the germline V gene, CDR1 is GTSNPN and CDR2 is SVGIG (reference sequence). CDR3 coding DNA: TGTGCCTGGAGTGTAGGTCCTAACTATGGCTACACCTTC. It specifies CAWSVGPNYGYTF. The full variable domain, completed using reference TRBV30 and TRBJ1-2, is SQTIHQWPATLVQPVGSPLSLECTVEGTSNPNLYWYRQAAGRGLQLLFYSVGIGQISSEVPQNLSASRPQDRQFILSSKKLLLSDSGFYLCAWSVGPNYGYTFGSGTRLTVV.

This clone has just a few counts. This rearrangement joins TRBV4-2 to TRBJ1-6; D remains unclear. V was trimmed by 1 base and J by 12 bases, leaving 16 bases between them. CDR1 is LGHNA, CDR2 YNFKEQ, per germline. There are 15 residues in the CDR3. CDR3 protein: CASSQGSTRTGPLHF. The CDR3 DNA is TGTGCCAGCAGCCAAGGGTCGACGAGGACGGGACCCCTCCACTTT.

The chain carries TRBV5-4 and TRBJ1-1; 9 nucleotides align to TRBD1. CDR1 SGHNT and CDR2 YYREEE come from the germline V gene (reference sequence). This CDR3 is 18 amino acids long. V trimming: 4 bases; J trimming: 0 bases; junction bases outside the gene matches: 13. DNA for the CDR3: TGTGCCAGCAGCCCGAAGGGGACAGGGCGAACCATGAACACTGAAGCTTTCTTT. This translates into CASSPKGTGRTMNTEAFF.

The CDR3 DNA is TGCGCCAGCAGCCAAGACTGGGCCAGGAGTCTCTCGGGCGGCTACACCTTC. Residues: CASSQDWARSLSGGYTF. V usage is TRBV4-1 and J usage is TRBJ1-2; no clear D. The CDR3 covers 17 residues. V lost 0 bases, J lost 8 bases, and 22 bases lay in between. Germline assignment: CDR1 MGHRA and CDR2 YSYEKL.